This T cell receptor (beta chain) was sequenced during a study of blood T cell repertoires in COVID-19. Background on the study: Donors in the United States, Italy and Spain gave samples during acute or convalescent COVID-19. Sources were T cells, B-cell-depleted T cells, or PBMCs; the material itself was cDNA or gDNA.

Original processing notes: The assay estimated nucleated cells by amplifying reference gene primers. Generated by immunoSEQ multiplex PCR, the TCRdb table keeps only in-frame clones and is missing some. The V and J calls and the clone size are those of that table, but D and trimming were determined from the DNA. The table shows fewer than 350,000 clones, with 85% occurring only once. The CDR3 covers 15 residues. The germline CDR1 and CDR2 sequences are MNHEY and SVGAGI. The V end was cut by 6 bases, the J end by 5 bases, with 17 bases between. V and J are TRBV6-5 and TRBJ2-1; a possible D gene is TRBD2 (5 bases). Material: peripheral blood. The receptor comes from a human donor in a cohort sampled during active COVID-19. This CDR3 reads CASSPAGMGNNEQFF. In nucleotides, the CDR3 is TGTGCCAGCAGCCCCGCGGGTATGGGGAACAATGAGCAGTTCTTC.